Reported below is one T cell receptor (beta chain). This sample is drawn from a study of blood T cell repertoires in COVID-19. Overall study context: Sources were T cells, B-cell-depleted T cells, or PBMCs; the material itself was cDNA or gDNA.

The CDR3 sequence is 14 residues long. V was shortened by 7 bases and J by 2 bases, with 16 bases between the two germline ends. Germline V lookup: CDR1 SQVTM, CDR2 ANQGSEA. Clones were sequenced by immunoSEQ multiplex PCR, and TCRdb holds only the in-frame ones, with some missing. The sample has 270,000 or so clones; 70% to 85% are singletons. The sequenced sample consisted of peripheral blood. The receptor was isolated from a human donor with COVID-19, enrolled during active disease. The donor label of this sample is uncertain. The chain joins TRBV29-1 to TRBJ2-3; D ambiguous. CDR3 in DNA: TGCAGCGCCGGCCCAGCGTCCCACACAGATACGCAGTATTTT. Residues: CSAGPASHTDTQYF.